This TCR beta chain emerged from a study of T cell repertoires in ileal Crohn's disease (dated by TCRdb to between 2019 and 2020). Background for the entire study: The median duration of disease was 7.9 years, and at the time of surgery approximately 33% of patients were active smokers. Postoperative therapy was given to about half of the patients, with thiopurines administered to under 13 patients and anti-TNF agents administered to under 20 patients. Every patient underwent surgery because of a complication, which was stricturing disease in around 60% and penetrating disease in around 39%. TCR repertoire analysis was performed in around 50 Crohn's disease patients drawn from a prospective multicentre cohort. The study was conducted in parallel with a multicentre cohort built to find predictors of early endoscopic recurrence after ileocolonic resection. Endoscopic postoperative recurrence was defined by a Rutgeerts score above i0. A total of around 150 mucosal samples from roughly 60 patients were sequenced, with samples obtained at several locations on the surgical specimen and at postoperative endoscopy. Findings and caveats that apply to the study as a whole: A significantly higher proportion of clonal expansions was observed in active smokers at surgery than in non-smokers (25.9% vs 17.9%, p=0.02). More high-frequency clones were carried by sorted CD8 T cells than by CD4 T cells, suggesting that mucosal expansions were mainly CD8. Higher percentages of high-frequency clones at the time of surgery were linked to endoscopic recurrence, and every patient with clonality above 26.8% (18/57) had recurrence. Only a subgroup of patients, of unstated size, had their mucosal CD4 and CD8 T cells sorted and sequenced.

Turning to this clone: The target of this receptor is not known. No much larger clonotype is one base removed from it; base qualities were not supplied.

To be eligible, patients had to be adults with ileal or ileocolonic Crohn's disease and an indication for ileocolonic resection. Whole ileal mucosal biopsies were kept frozen at -80 degrees C prior to DNA extraction. Genomic DNA was extracted from frozen whole biopsies with a TRizol-based method and quantified on a NanoDrop 2000 spectrophotometer. About 500 nanograms of biopsy DNA per sample were submitted for commercial TCRB immunosequencing. A two-step, amplification bias-controlled multiplex PCR was used by Adaptive Biotechnology to amplify CDR3 regions from genomic DNA. In the first PCR, primers covered every V and J gene segment, and in the second PCR, barcodes and Illumina adapters were added. An Illumina instrument was used to sequence the CDR3 libraries. On the authors' methods: Vendor-provided pipelines were combined with custom analysis of raw data in R/Bioconductor under R version 3.3.0. Clonality, ranging from 0 to 1, was calculated as the inverse of the normalised Shannon entropy of all productive clones. High-frequency clones were defined as the share of the repertoire taken up by the top 100 clones, keeping only clones that passed a 95% confidence test. The Simpson index measured repertoire diversity, and the Morisita-Horn index measured overlap between samples. Entries here come from immuneACCESS through TCRdb and include only in-frame sequences with V and J called. Some clones fail to appear in such tables; in the studies checked, an unresolved V gene covers under half of the shortfall, and the cause of the remainder is unknown. The V and J calls and clone size come from that table; D and trimming were worked out from the DNA. The sample table lists over 5,500 clones, roughly four fifths of them with a count of one. The leading ten clones occupy approximately 4.7% of the sample.

CDR1 is given as GTSNPN and CDR2 as SVGIG, both from the germline V gene (reference sequence). Germline trimming: 4 bases from V, 6 bases from J; junction bases outside gene matches: 6. CDR3 length: 15 amino acids, cysteine to phenylalanine. Solely the CDR3 DNA is kept, with 45 bases framed from the first base. The sequence came from an adult with Crohn's disease. Sample: ileal tissue. This sequence uses TRBV30 and TRBJ2-1, and 13 junctional nucleotides match TRBD2. The encoded CDR3 is CAWTPGLAGTNEQFF. The DNA sequence is as follows: TGTGCCTGGACACCGGGACTAGCGGGAACCAATGAGCAGTTCTTC.